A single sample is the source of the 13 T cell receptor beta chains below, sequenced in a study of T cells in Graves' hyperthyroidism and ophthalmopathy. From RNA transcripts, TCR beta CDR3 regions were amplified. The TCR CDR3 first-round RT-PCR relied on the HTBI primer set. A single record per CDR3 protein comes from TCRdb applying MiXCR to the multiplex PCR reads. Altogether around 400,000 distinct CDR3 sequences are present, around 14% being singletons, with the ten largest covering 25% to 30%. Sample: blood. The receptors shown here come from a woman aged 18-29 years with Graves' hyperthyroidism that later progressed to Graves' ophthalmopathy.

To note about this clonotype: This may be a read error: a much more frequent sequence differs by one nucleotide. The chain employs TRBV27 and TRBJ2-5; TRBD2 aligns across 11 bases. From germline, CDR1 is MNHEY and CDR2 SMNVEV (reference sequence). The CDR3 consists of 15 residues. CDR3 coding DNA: TGTGCCAGCAGTCCCGCCCTAGCGGGAGGAGAGATCCAGTACTTC. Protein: CASSPALAGGEIQYF.

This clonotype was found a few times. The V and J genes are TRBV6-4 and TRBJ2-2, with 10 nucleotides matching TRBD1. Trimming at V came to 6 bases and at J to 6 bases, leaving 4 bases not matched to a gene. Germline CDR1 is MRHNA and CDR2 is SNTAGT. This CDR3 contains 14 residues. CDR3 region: CASSRDRGPGELFF. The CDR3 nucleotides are TGTGCCAGCAGCCGGGACAGGGGCCCCGGGGAGCTGTTTTTT.

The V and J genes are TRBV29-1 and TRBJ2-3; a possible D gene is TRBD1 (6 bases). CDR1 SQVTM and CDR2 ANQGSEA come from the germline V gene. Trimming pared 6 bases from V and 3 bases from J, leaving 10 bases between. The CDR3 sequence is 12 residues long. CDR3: CSVTTGTDTQYF. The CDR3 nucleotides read TGCAGCGTAACTACAGGGACAGATACGCAGTATTTT.

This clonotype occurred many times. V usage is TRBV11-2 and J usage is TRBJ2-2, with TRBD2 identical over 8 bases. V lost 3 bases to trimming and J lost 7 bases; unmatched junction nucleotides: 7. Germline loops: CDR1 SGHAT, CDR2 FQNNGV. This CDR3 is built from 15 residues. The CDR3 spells CASSLSGTSGGELFF. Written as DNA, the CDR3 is TGTGCCAGCAGCTTGTCCGGGACTAGTGGCGGGGAGCTGTTTTTT.

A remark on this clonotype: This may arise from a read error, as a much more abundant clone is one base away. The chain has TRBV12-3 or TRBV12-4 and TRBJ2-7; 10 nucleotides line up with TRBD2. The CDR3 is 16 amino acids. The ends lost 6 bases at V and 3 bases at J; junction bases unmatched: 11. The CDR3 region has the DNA TGTGCCAGCAGCAATCTAGCGGGGGAGGCCCTCTACGAGCAGTACTTC. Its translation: CASSNLAGEALYEQYF.

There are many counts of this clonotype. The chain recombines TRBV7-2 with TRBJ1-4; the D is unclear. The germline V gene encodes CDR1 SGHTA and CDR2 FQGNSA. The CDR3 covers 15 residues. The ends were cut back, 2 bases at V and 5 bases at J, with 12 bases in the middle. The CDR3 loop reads CASSLIAGLNEKLFF. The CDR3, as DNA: TGTGCCAGCAGCTTAATAGCAGGATTAAATGAAAAACTGTTTTTT.

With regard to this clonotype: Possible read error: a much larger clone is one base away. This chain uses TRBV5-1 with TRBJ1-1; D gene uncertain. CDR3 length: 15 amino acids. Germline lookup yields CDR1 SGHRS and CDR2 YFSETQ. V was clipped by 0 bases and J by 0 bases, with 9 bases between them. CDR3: CASSLGGSMNTEAFF. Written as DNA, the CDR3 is TGCGCCAGCAGCTTGGGCGGATCAATGAACACTGAAGCTTTCTTT.

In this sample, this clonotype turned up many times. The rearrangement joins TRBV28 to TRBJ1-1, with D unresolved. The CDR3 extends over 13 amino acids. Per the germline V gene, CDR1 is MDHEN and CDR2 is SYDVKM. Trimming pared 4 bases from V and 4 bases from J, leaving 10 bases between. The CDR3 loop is CASSSTRSTEAFF. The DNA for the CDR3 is TGTGCCAGCAGTTCTACTCGGTCCACTGAAGCTTTCTTT.

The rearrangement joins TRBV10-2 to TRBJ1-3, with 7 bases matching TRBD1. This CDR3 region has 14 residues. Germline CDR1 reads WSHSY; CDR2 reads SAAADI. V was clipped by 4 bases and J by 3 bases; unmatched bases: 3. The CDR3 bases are TGCGCCAGCAGTGGGACAGGAGTTGGAAACACCATATATTTT. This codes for CASSGTGVGNTIYF.

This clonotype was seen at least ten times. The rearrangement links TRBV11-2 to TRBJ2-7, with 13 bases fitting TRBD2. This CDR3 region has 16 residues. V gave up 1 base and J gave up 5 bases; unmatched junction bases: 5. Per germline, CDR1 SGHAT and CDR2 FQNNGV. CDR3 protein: CASSLGRLAGGNEQYF. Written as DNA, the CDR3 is TGTGCCAGCAGCTTAGGGAGACTAGCGGGAGGAAACGAGCAGTACTTC.

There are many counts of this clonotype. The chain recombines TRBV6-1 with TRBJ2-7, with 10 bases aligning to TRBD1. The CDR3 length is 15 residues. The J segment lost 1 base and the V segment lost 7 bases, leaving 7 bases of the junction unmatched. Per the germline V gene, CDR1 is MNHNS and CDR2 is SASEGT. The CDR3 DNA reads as TGTGCCAGCACCGCGACAGGGGGCCTTTCCTACGAGCAGTACTTC. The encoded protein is CASTATGGLSYEQYF.

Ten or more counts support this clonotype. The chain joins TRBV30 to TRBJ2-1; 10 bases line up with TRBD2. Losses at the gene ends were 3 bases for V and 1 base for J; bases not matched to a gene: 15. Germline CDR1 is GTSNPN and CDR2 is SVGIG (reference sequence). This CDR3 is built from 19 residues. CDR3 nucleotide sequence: TGTGCCTGGAGCGGGCACTGGCCTAGCGGGAGCTCTTCCTACAATGAGCAGTTCTTC. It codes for CAWSGHWPSGSSSYNEQFF.

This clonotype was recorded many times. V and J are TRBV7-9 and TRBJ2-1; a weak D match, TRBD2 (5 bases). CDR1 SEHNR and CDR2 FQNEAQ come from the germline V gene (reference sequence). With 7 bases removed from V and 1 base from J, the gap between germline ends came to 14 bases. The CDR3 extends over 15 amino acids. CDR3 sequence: CASTPPGESYNEQFF. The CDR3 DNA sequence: TGTGCCAGCACCCCGCCCGGGGAGTCCTACAATGAGCAGTTCTTC.